Below, 21 T cell receptor beta chains from the same sample are listed, as sequenced in a study of blood T cell repertoires in COVID-19. Using immunoSEQ multiplex PCR, the repertoire was profiled, and TCRdb retains in-frame clones only, with some absent. Found here are roughly 700,000 clones, 85% to 90% of them singletons; the top ten hold approximately 0.3%. The sample consisted of peripheral blood. These TCRs come from a woman aged 18-30 years with acute or convalescent COVID-19.

The chain has TRBV11-1 and TRBJ2-7; 8 bases map to TRBD1. The junction had 8 bases not matched to a gene; V was cut back by 5 bases and J by 2 bases. This CDR3 is 15 amino acids long. The germline CDR1 and CDR2 sequences are SGHAT and FQDESV (reference sequence). The chain's CDR3 is CASSPGTGVPYEQYF. Written as DNA, the CDR3 is TGTGCCAGCAGCCCCGGGACAGGTGTCCCCTACGAGCAGTACTTC.

J is TRBJ2-7 and V is TRBV30; no firm D call. The germline V gene has CDR1 GTSNPN and CDR2 SVGIG (reference sequence). The ends were cut back, 1 base at V and 3 bases at J, with 10 bases in the middle. This CDR3 is 13 amino acids long. The DNA of the CDR3 is TGTGCCTGGAGTGGGGTTGCGGACTACGAGCAGTACTTC. As protein: CAWSGVADYEQYF.

This chain links TRBV24-1 with TRBJ1-5; TRBD1 aligns across 10 bases. V was clipped by 9 bases and J by 3 bases; unmatched bases: 4. Germline V lookup: CDR1 KGHDR, CDR2 SFDVKD. The CDR3 sequence is 14 residues long. CDR3 in amino acids: CATGQGGPNQPQHF. The CDR3 DNA follows: TGTGCCACCGGACAGGGGGGACCCAATCAGCCCCAGCATTTT.

The chain has TRBV9 and TRBJ1-2, with TRBD1 as a possible D gene (5 bases). V was pared by 3 bases and J by 8 bases, with 14 bases between. CDR1 is SGDLS, CDR2 YYNGEE, per germline. There are 13 residues in the CDR3. In DNA, the CDR3 is TGTGCCAGCAGCGCACAACGGGGGTTGGGCTACACCTTC. Its translation is CASSAQRGLGYTF.

The chain joins TRBV30 to TRBJ2-3; no clear D gene. CDR1 and CDR2 (germline): GTSNPN, SVGIG (reference sequence). The CDR3 loop spans 11 amino acids. V lost 4 bases and J 3 bases, leaving 5 bases between the germline ends. The CDR3 here is CAWKLTDTQYF. The CDR3 bases are TGTGCCTGGAAATTAACAGATACGCAGTATTTT.

This chain links TRBV5-5 with TRBJ1-1; the match to TRBD1 covers 7 bases. The junction had 14 bases not matched to a gene; V was cut back by 4 bases and J by 5 bases. CDR3 length: 16 amino acids. Germline CDR1 reads SGHKS; CDR2 reads YYEKEE (reference sequence). CDR3 amino acids: CASSARAGGRGTEAFF. CDR3 nucleotides: TGTGCCAGCAGCGCCCGGGCAGGGGGGAGAGGAACTGAAGCTTTCTTT. Full variable domain (remainder filled in from reference TRBV5-5 and TRBJ1-1): DAGVTQSPTHLIKTRGQQVTLRCSPISGHKSVSWYQQVLGQGPQFIFQYYEKEERGRGNFPDRFSARQFPNYSSELNVNALLLGDSALYLCASSARAGGRGTEAFFGQGTRLTVV.

The V and J genes are TRBV4-3 and TRBJ2-3; no reliable D call. The germline V and J ends were trimmed by 0 bases and 0 bases, with 7 bases remaining between them. This CDR3 comprises 15 residues. Germline assignment: CDR1 LGHNA and CDR2 YSLEER. The CDR3 nucleotides are TGCGCCAGCAGCCAAGATTTCAGGAGCACAGATACGCAGTATTTT. This translates into CASSQDFRSTDTQYF.

This chain joins TRBV6-1 and TRBJ1-2; D ambiguous. The germline V gene has CDR1 MNHNS and CDR2 SASEGT. CDR3 length equals 13 residues. Trimming pared 1 base from V and 4 bases from J, leaving 7 bases between. CDR3 nucleotide sequence: TGTGCCAGCAGTGAAGGGTCTATCTATGGCTACACCTTC. It translates to CASSEGSIYGYTF.

The V call is TRBV18, the J call TRBJ1-1; 8 bases map to TRBD1. V was clipped by 0 bases and J by 5 bases; unmatched bases: 8. The CDR3 runs 16 residues. Germline V gives CDR1 KGHSH, CDR2 LQKENI. The chain's CDR3 is CASSPPSRTGITEAFF. The DNA of the CDR3 is TGTGCCAGCTCACCACCGTCAAGGACAGGGATTACTGAAGCTTTCTTT.

The chain couples TRBV6-5 to TRBJ1-4; TRBD1 matches 9 bases. This CDR3 has 13 amino acids. Trimming removed 8 bases from V and 6 bases from J; junction bases left unmatched: 4. Germline CDR1 and CDR2: MNHEY and SVGAGI. This CDR3 is CASRRDRDEKLFF. The CDR3 bases are TGTGCCAGCCGTAGGGACAGGGATGAAAAACTGTTTTTT.

The rearrangement links TRBV24-1 to TRBJ2-5; 10 bases are shared with TRBD1. Losses at the gene ends were 11 bases for V and 5 bases for J; bases not matched to a gene: 4. The CDR3 extends over 12 amino acids. Germline values: CDR1 KGHDR, CDR2 SFDVKD. The CDR3 region has the DNA TGTGCCATTTCGGACAGGGGGGAGACCCAGTACTTC. It specifies CAISDRGETQYF.

The rearrangement uses TRBV9 and TRBJ2-7; 7 bases map to TRBD1. V was clipped by 0 bases and J by 3 bases; unmatched bases: 6. This CDR3 is 15 amino acids long. Looked up from germline, CDR1 is SGDLS and CDR2 is YYNGEE. The CDR3: CASSVDDRDDYEQYF. The CDR3 region has the DNA TGTGCCAGCAGCGTAGATGACAGGGATGACTACGAGCAGTACTTC.

This clone appeared a single time. The CDR3: CASSLESPTGTNYNSPLHF. The CDR3 nucleotides read TGTGCCAGCAGCCTAGAGTCTCCGACAGGGACGAACTATAATTCACCCCTCCACTTT. The chain has TRBV7-6 and TRBJ1-6, with 7 bases matching TRBD1. The CDR3 runs to 19 residues. The germline CDR1 and CDR2 sequences are SGHVS and FNYEAQ. The V segment lost 5 bases and the J segment 3 bases; nucleotides outside the gene matches: 16. The full variable domain, completed using reference TRBV7-6 and TRBJ1-6, is GAGVSQSPRYKVTKRGQDVALRCDPISGHVSLYWYRQALGQGPEFLTYFNYEAQQDKSGLPNDRFSAERPEGSISTLTIQRTEQRDSAMYRCASSLESPTGTNYNSPLHFGNGTRLTVT.

This chain links TRBV6-1 with TRBJ1-1, with TRBD1 identical over 8 bases. The germline CDR1 and CDR2 sequences are MNHNS and SASEGT. V was pared by 3 bases and J by 1 base, with 7 bases of the junction left unmatched. The CDR3 length is 16 residues. This chain's CDR3 is CASSERQGTGNTEAFF. Written as DNA, the CDR3 is TGTGCCAGCAGTGAGCGACAGGGGACGGGGAACACTGAAGCTTTCTTT.

The chain is built from TRBV7-2 and TRBJ1-1; D gene ambiguous. Trimming took off 4 bases at V and 8 bases at J, with 8 bases between the two ends. From germline, CDR1 is SGHTA and CDR2 FQGNSA. This CDR3 is 11 amino acids long. CDR3 DNA sequence: TGTGCCAGCAGCTCTAAAATCGAAGCTTTCTTT. It codes for CASSSKIEAFF.

The chain uses TRBV29-1 and TRBJ2-1, with D maybe TRBD2 (6 bases). The CDR3 covers 14 residues. Germline V lookup: CDR1 SQVTM, CDR2 ANQGSEA. The germline V and J ends were trimmed by 8 bases and 0 bases, with 14 bases remaining between them. The CDR3 protein is CSIAGKSSYNEQFF. The CDR3 region has the DNA TGCAGCATCGCGGGAAAAAGCTCCTACAATGAGCAGTTCTTC.

The CDR3 protein is CASSYLEGGGSYEQYF. CDR3 DNA sequence: TGTGCCAGCAGTTACCTTGAGGGGGGGGGATCCTACGAGCAGTACTTC. The V call is TRBV6-6, the J call TRBJ2-7, with a weak D call TRBD2 (7 bases). The CDR3 runs 16 residues. Germline V gene sequence: CDR1 MNHNY, CDR2 SVGAGI (reference sequence). V was clipped by 2 bases and J by 1 base, with 15 bases between them.

The chain carries TRBV30 and TRBJ1-1, with D perhaps matching TRBD1 (5 bases). The CDR3 covers 17 residues. In germline, CDR1 is GTSNPN, CDR2 SVGIG (reference sequence). Trimming removed 2 bases at V and 1 base at J, with 20 bases between. As DNA, the CDR3 is TGTGCCTGGAGTCACGGTTTGGGGGGAACTTGGAACACTGAAGCTTTCTTT. This sequence encodes CAWSHGLGGTWNTEAFF.

The rearrangement links TRBV15 to TRBJ2-3; D is possibly TRBD2 (6 bases). CDR1 and CDR2 from the germline V gene are LNHNV and YYDKDF (reference sequence). The germline V and J ends were trimmed by 1 base and 3 bases, with 14 bases remaining between them. The CDR3 runs 16 residues. CDR3 sequence (DNA): TGTGCCACCAGCAGAGGGCTGGGAGGAGGGACAGATACGCAGTATTTT. As protein: CATSRGLGGGTDTQYF.

V and J are TRBV5-5 and TRBJ1-2; no clear D. With 7 bases removed from V and 7 bases from J, the gap between germline ends came to 14 bases. The germline V gene has CDR1 SGHKS and CDR2 YYEKEE (reference sequence). CDR3 size: 12 residues. CDR3 sequence: CASHGREVGYTF. The CDR3, as DNA: TGTGCCAGCCACGGAAGGGAGGTTGGCTACACCTTC.

V and J are TRBV6-6 and TRBJ2-4; a weak D match, TRBD1 (6 bases). Germline lookup yields CDR1 MNHNY and CDR2 SVGAGI (reference sequence). CDR3 length: 16 amino acids. V lost 6 bases and J 0 bases, leaving 15 bases between the germline ends. CDR3 amino acids: CASRTDRTKAKNIQYF. The CDR3 DNA is TGTGCCAGCAGAACCGACAGGACCAAAGCCAAAAACATTCAGTACTTC.